The 19 T cell receptor beta chains listed next were all sequenced from one sample in a study of blood T cell repertoires in COVID-19. This table comes from immunoSEQ multiplex PCR, and its TCRdb copy is limited to in-frame clones, with some not included. This sample has nearly 90,000 clones; 80% to 95% occur once, and the top ten carry over 6.5%. Sequencing was performed on peripheral blood. These receptors were obtained from a young man with COVID-19, enrolled during active disease.

Notes on this clone: At one boundary the junction diverges from the germline segment, which might be a read error. The gene calls are TRBV15 and TRBJ1-4, with 7 positions matching TRBD1. The CDR3 length is 15 residues. The germline V gene encodes CDR1 LNHNV and CDR2 YYDKDF (reference sequence). CDR3 residues: CATSRDSGQNEKLLF. DNA of the CDR3: TGTGCCACCAGCAGAGATTCGGGACAGAATGAAAAACTGCTTTTT.

The V call is TRBV29-1, the J call TRBJ2-1; D call uncertain. CDR1 and CDR2 from the germline V gene are SQVTM and ANQGSEA. Between the trimmed V and J ends, which lost 0 bases and 15 bases, there was a span of 6 bases. The CDR3 is 9 amino acids. DNA of the CDR3: TGCAGCGTTGAAGATAATAGGTTCTTC. The encoded protein is CSVEDNRFF.

The chain recombines TRBV6-1 with TRBJ1-3; D might be TRBD1 (6 bases). CDR1 MNHNS and CDR2 SASEGT come from the germline V gene. The ends were cut back, 3 bases at V and 0 bases at J, with 12 bases in the middle. This CDR3 has 16 residues. Here the CDR3 reads CASSDRRGGSGNTIYF. Written as DNA, the CDR3 is TGTGCCAGCAGTGATCGGCGAGGGGGCTCTGGAAACACCATATATTTT.

The CDR3 nucleotides are TGTGCCAGCAGCTTAGGTCTTATCGGCTTACAGGGCACTGAAGCTTTCTTT. Translated: CASSLGLIGLQGTEAFF. This rearrangement joins TRBV7-6 to TRBJ1-1; perhaps TRBD1 as D (6 bases). This CDR3 is built from 17 residues. Trimming removed 1 base at V and 4 bases at J, with 19 bases between. The germline CDR1 and CDR2 sequences are SGHVS and FNYEAQ.

This clone was found a few times. CDR3 sequence reads: CASSGGTGGRGETQYF. CDR3 DNA: TGTGCCAGCAGCGGCGGGACAGGGGGGAGGGGAGAGACCCAGTACTTC. J is TRBJ2-5 and V is TRBV9, with 11 positions matching TRBD1. Germline values: CDR1 SGDLS, CDR2 YYNGEE. The V and J ends lost 3 bases and 4 bases, in that order; junction bases with no gene match: 8. This CDR3 has 16 residues. The entire variable domain, with the rest obtained from reference TRBV9 and TRBJ2-5, is as follows: DSGVTQTPKHLITATGQRVTLRCSPRSGDLSVYWYQQSLDQGLQFLIQYYNGEERAKGNILERFSAQQFPDLHSELNLSSLELGDSALYFCASSGGTGGRGETQYFGPGTRLLVL.

J is TRBJ1-1 and V is TRBV3-1 (or the pseudogene TRBV3-2); D unclear. The ends were cut back, 0 bases at V and 8 bases at J, with 13 bases in the middle. This CDR3 has 14 amino acids. Germline CDR1 and CDR2: LGHDT and YNNKEL (reference sequence). The CDR3 DNA reads TGTGCCAGCAGCCAAGATTGGCACGGGAGAGAAGCTTTCTTT. Its translation: CASSQDWHGREAFF.

The chain has TRBV19 and TRBJ2-7; possibly TRBD1 for D (6 bases). V lost 3 bases and J lost 6, with 12 bases in between. CDR3 length: 13 residues. The germline CDR1 and CDR2 sequences are LNHDA and SQIVND (reference sequence). DNA for the CDR3: TGTGCCAGTAGTATTCTAACAGGGACCGAGCAGTACTTC. It codes for CASSILTGTEQYF.

This clone has just one count. The genes are TRBV29-1 and TRBJ2-2; tentatively, D is TRBD2 (6 bases). The V end lost 7 bases, the J end lost 3 bases, and 21 bases lay between the germline ends. Germline loops: CDR1 SQVTM, CDR2 ANQGSEA. This CDR3 has 16 residues. CDR3 protein: CSATASGFLDTGELFF. Here the CDR3 DNA reads TGCAGCGCGACCGCGAGCGGGTTTCTCGACACCGGGGAGCTGTTTTTT.

This sequence joins TRBV12-3 or TRBV12-4 and TRBJ2-3, with unresolved D. Trimming pared 8 bases from V and 1 base from J, leaving 10 bases between. The CDR3 is 13 residues long. CDR3 amino acids: CASRRSGTDTQYF. In nucleotides, the CDR3 is TGTGCCAGCCGGCGGAGCGGCACAGATACGCAGTATTTT.

J is TRBJ2-1 and V is TRBV4-3, with 7 bases aligning to TRBD1. V shed 3 bases, J shed 8 bases, and the junction held 16 bases outside the gene matches. This CDR3 has 17 residues. Germline V lookup: CDR1 LGHNA, CDR2 YSLEER. The CDR3 DNA is TGCGCCAGCAGCCAGGAGTCGAACAGGGGCCCCTGGTATGAGCAGTTCTTC. Translated, it gives CASSQESNRGPWYEQFF.

The rearrangement uses TRBV5-8 and TRBJ2-3; TRBD1 aligns across 10 bases. Germline V gene data show CDR1 as SGHTS and CDR2 as YDEGEE. Trimming removed 4 bases from V and 6 bases from J; junction bases left unmatched: 5. CDR3 size: 14 residues. CDR3 loop: CASSRTGGGDTQYF. The CDR3 DNA sequence: TGTGCCAGCAGCCGGACAGGGGGAGGGGATACGCAGTATTTT. Drawing the rest from reference TRBV5-8 and TRBJ2-3, the complete variable domain is EAGVTQSPTHLIKTRGQQATLRCSPISGHTSVYWYQQALGLGLQFLLWYDEGEERNRGNFPPRFSGRQFPNYSSELNVNALELEDSALYLCASSRTGGGDTQYFGPGTRLTVL.

The chain has TRBV19 and TRBJ1-1; TRBD1 might be the D (6 bases). CDR3 size: 13 residues. Per germline, CDR1 LNHDA and CDR2 SQIVND (reference sequence). V lost 7 bases to trimming and J lost 4 bases, with 13 bases between them. In nucleotides, the CDR3 is TGTGCCAGTAACAGGGACATAGGCACTGAAGCTTTCTTT. Its protein is CASNRDIGTEAFF.

This clone was recorded once. The rearrangement links TRBV24-1 to TRBJ1-1; 11 bases are a match to TRBD1. Germline V lookup: CDR1 KGHDR, CDR2 SFDVKD. The ends lost 2 bases at V and 11 bases at J; junction bases unmatched: 3. The CDR3 loop spans 13 amino acids. The CDR3 DNA follows: TGTGCCACCAGTGATTGGACAGGGGGCTCGGCTTTCTTT. Amino acid sequence: CATSDWTGGSAFF.

The J gene is TRBJ2-1, the V gene TRBV28; a possible D gene is TRBD2 (6 bases). The CDR3 loop spans 14 amino acids. Trimming took 6 bases from V and 3 from J, leaving 12 bases between them. Germline V gene sequence: CDR1 MDHEN, CDR2 SYDVKM. CDR3: CASSLQGLYNEQFF. CDR3 DNA: TGTGCCAGCAGCTTGCAGGGACTCTACAATGAGCAGTTCTTC.

This clone has just one count. V gene TRBV19 combines with J gene TRBJ2-7; TRBD2 agrees at 9 bases. CDR1 and CDR2 from the germline V gene are LNHDA and SQIVND (reference sequence). The CDR3 has 17 residues. V shed 0 bases, J shed 3 bases, and the junction held 9 bases outside the gene matches. The CDR3 protein is CASSIDGELAGHYEQYF. The CDR3 region has the DNA TGTGCCAGTAGTATAGATGGGGAGCTAGCGGGACACTACGAGCAGTACTTC. Complete variable domain (other parts from reference TRBV19 and TRBJ2-7): DGGITQSPKYLFRKEGQNVTLSCEQNLNHDAMYWYRQDPGQGLRLIYYSQIVNDFQKGDIAEGYSVSREKKESFPLTVTSAQKNPTAFYLCASSIDGELAGHYEQYFGPGTRLTVT.

J is TRBJ2-1 and V is TRBV9; TRBD2 agrees at 9 bases. The CDR3 sequence is 16 residues long. V gave up 0 bases and J gave up 7 bases; unmatched junction bases: 8. Looked up from germline, CDR1 is SGDLS and CDR2 is YYNGEE. CDR3 bases: TGTGCCAGCAGCGTAGCCCCAGCGGGAGGCGTGAATGAGCAGTTCTTC. Translation gives CASSVAPAGGVNEQFF.

The V and J genes are TRBV7-2 and TRBJ2-2; the match to TRBD2 covers 9 bases. This CDR3 spans 16 amino acids. Per germline, CDR1 SGHTA and CDR2 FQGNSA. The trim removed 0 bases at V and 6 bases at J, leaving 5 bases unmatched. In nucleotides, the CDR3 is TGTGCCAGCAGCTTAGCGGCGCGGGAGGGGGCCGGGGAGCTGTTTTTT. This translates into CASSLAAREGAGELFF.

The table lists this clone with a count of one. The gene calls are TRBV5-1 and TRBJ1-1; no firm D call. Per the germline V gene, CDR1 is SGHRS and CDR2 is YFSETQ. The CDR3 covers 15 residues. V dropped 4 bases and J dropped 0 bases, with 13 bases sitting between them. Here the CDR3 DNA reads TGCGCCAGCAGCCCTGACGAGGGATTGAACACTGAAGCTTTCTTT. Its translation: CASSPDEGLNTEAFF.

This chain joins TRBV14 and TRBJ2-1; 9 nucleotides match TRBD2. Germline V gene lookup returns CDR1 SGHDN and CDR2 FVKESK. The CDR3 consists of 14 residues. V shed 7 bases and J 6 bases; nucleotides not matched to a gene: 7. The CDR3 region has the DNA TGTGCCAGCACGGCGGGAGGGACTTTCAATGAGCAGTTCTTC. Amino acids: CASTAGGTFNEQFF.